What follows is one T cell receptor beta chain and its context. This sample is part of a study of blood T cell repertoires in COVID-19. About the research overall: The United States, Italy and Spain provided the acute and convalescent COVID-19 samples. PBMCs, B-cell-depleted T cells, or T cells were the source of the cDNA or gDNA that made up the material.

In the authors' workflow: Amplification of reference gene primers was used by the study to estimate nucleated cell counts. Clones were read by immunoSEQ multiplex PCR, and TCRdb kept only the in-frame ones, dropping some. The D gene and trimming were derived from the DNA, and the V and J assignments and clone size from that table. The sample holds a few hundred thousand clones; roughly 84% are singletons and the top ten take about 1.4%. V shed 8 bases, J shed 3 bases, and the junction held 6 bases outside the gene matches. The germline gives CDR1 LNHDA, CDR2 SQIVND (reference sequence). This CDR3 has 14 residues.

Sequencing was performed on peripheral blood. The clonotype comes from a woman aged 40 to 55 who had recovered from COVID-19. The rearrangement uses TRBV19 and TRBJ2-1; TRBD1 matches 8 bases. The CDR3: CASPQGALYNEQFF. DNA of the CDR3: TGTGCCAGTCCCCAGGGGGCCCTCTACAATGAGCAGTTCTTC.